This T cell receptor (beta chain) comes out of a study of blood T cells in healthy people across ages. Overall study results and limits: Changes in expanded clonotypes were possibly confounded, as the CMV status of donors was unknown. The recorded TCR beta diversity per million T cells decreased in a roughly linear manner with age.

CDR1 and CDR2 from the germline V gene are SGHAT and FQNNGV. The CDR3 totals 16 residues. A second PCR of roughly 7 to 11 cycles used a sample-barcoded 5' primer and a J-beta primer mix. TCRdb reanalysed the 5' RACE reads using MiXCR and keeps one entry per CDR3 protein. The sample has 550,000 to 650,000 distinct CDR3 sequences, roughly 30% seen once. Turning to this clonotype: The antigen remains unidentified. Being one base from a much bigger clone, this may be a read error.

Sequenced input: blood. The source is a woman of 80 years or more in good health. The genes are TRBV11-2 and TRBJ1-2; perhaps TRBD1 as D (6 bases). The CDR3 here is CASSPGSGASNYGNTF. Written as DNA, the CDR3 is TGTGCCAGCAGCCCCGGTTCAGGGGCCTCTAACTATGGCAACACCTTC.